The entry that follows covers one T cell receptor (beta chain) sequence. The CDR3 is 15 residues long. Trimming shortened V by 1 base and J by 3 bases, and 9 bases separated the two germline ends. From germline, CDR1 is LNHDA and CDR2 SQIVND (reference sequence). The data derive from a study of blood T cell repertoires in COVID-19. Study-wide background: The samples span acute and convalescent COVID-19 from the United States, Italy and Spain. T cells, B-cell-depleted T cells, or PBMCs supplied cDNA or gDNA.

In the authors' methods: Estimated nucleated cell counts came from reference gene primer amplification. Profiling relied on immunoSEQ multiplex PCR, and the TCRdb table lists in-frame clones only, not all of them. V and J calls and clone size are given by that table; D and trimming were obtained from the DNA. The table records around 620,000 clones, 90% of them present only once. The source is a woman younger than 35 with acute or convalescent COVID-19. The specimen was peripheral blood. The chain joins TRBV19 to TRBJ1-4, with D perhaps matching TRBD1 (6 bases). The CDR3 nucleotides are TGTGCCAGTAGTATAGTGGGGGCAGCTAATGAAAAACTGTTTTTT. Its translation: CASSIVGAANEKLFF. Full variable domain (missing parts from reference TRBV19 and TRBJ1-4): DGGITQSPKYLFRKEGQNVTLSCEQNLNHDAMYWYRQDPGQGLRLIYYSQIVNDFQKGDIAEGYSVSREKKESFPLTVTSAQKNPTAFYLCASSIVGAANEKLFFGSGTQLSVL.